These 19 T cell receptor beta chains came from one sample sequenced in a study of shared clonotypes between healthy human individuals. TCRdb's table, derived via immunoSEQ multiplex PCR, lists solely in-frame clones and lacks some. The top ten clones hold about 12% of a sample with 400,000 to 500,000 clones, less than 80% of them seen once. The sample was PBMCs. All receptors derive from a woman aged 40 to 50 in good health. Some clones in this sample may be carry-over from other donors' samples.

The chain uses TRBV2 and TRBJ1-4; 7 nucleotides align to TRBD1. The V gene end was trimmed by 8 bases and the J gene end by 3 bases; junction bases not matched to a gene: 6. Germline loops: CDR1 SNHLY, CDR2 FYNNEI. This CDR3 has 14 amino acids. CDR3 nucleotides: TGTGCCAGCTCCCTTGGACAGGCTAATGAAAAACTGTTTTTT. Protein product: CASSLGQANEKLFF.

This clone was observed a single time. This sequence joins TRBV27 and TRBJ2-7; D uncertain. From germline, CDR1 is MNHEY and CDR2 SMNVEV (reference sequence). This CDR3 comprises 15 residues. With 3 bases removed from V and 3 bases from J, the gap between germline ends came to 15 bases. Here the CDR3 reads CASSLMAQANYEQYF. The DNA of the CDR3 is TGTGCCAGCAGTTTGATGGCGCAGGCAAACTACGAGCAGTACTTC.

This clone was seen just once. V usage is TRBV9 and J usage is TRBJ2-4; TRBD1 aligns across 9 bases. Germline V gene sequence: CDR1 SGDLS, CDR2 YYNGEE. This CDR3 region has 16 residues. V trimming: 3 bases; J trimming: 1 base; junction bases outside the gene matches: 5. CDR3 region: CASSDRDRDAKNIQYF. The CDR3 region has the DNA TGTGCCAGCAGCGATCGGGACAGGGACGCCAAAAACATTCAGTACTTC.

This clone was counted only a few times. The chain has TRBV7-2 and TRBJ2-3, with 11 bases matching TRBD2. V trimming: 6 bases; J trimming: 2 bases; junction bases outside the gene matches: 7. The CDR3 has 16 amino acids. Germline CDR1 is SGHTA and CDR2 is FQGNSA. The CDR3 DNA follows: TGTGCCAGCAGAGGGAGGACTAGCGGGTACACAGATACGCAGTATTTT. Residues: CASRGRTSGYTDTQYF.

This clone was counted between two and nine times. The genes are TRBV18 and TRBJ1-4, with D possibly being TRBD1 (5 bases). This CDR3 spans 14 amino acids. The V and J ends lost 2 bases and 4 bases respectively, with 8 bases between them. Per the germline V gene, CDR1 is KGHSH and CDR2 is LQKENI. CDR3 residues: CASSPGGNNEKLFF. The CDR3 nucleotides are TGTGCCAGCTCACCAGGGGGGAATAATGAAAAACTGTTTTTT.

The chain is built from TRBV11-2 and TRBJ2-1; 9 bases fit TRBD1. Germline CDR1 is SGHAT and CDR2 is FQNNGV. The junction had 4 bases not matched to a gene; V was cut back by 2 bases and J by 8 bases. This CDR3 is 14 amino acids long. CDR3: CASSLTGGWYEQFF. The DNA for the CDR3 is TGTGCCAGCAGCTTAACAGGGGGCTGGTATGAGCAGTTCTTC.

V is TRBV6-6 and J is TRBJ2-2; 7 nucleotides agree with TRBD2. Trimming at V came to 9 bases and at J to 5 bases, leaving 9 bases not matched to a gene. This CDR3 region has 14 residues. The V gene's germline CDR1 is MNHNY and CDR2 SVGAGI (reference sequence). The DNA for the CDR3 is TGTGCCAGTTTGGGGGGGAGATGGACCGGGGAGCTGTTTTTT. Protein sequence: CASLGGRWTGELFF.

The rearrangement joins TRBV28 to TRBJ1-5, with a weak D call TRBD1 (5 bases). This CDR3 comprises 16 residues. Trimming took 5 bases from V and 2 from J, leaving 16 bases between them. Germline V CDR1 and CDR2: MDHEN, SYDVKM. CDR3 sequence: CASSPLGGFGNQPQHF. CDR3 sequence (DNA): TGTGCCAGCAGTCCCCTCGGGGGGTTTGGCAATCAGCCCCAGCATTTT.

V usage is TRBV7-6 and J usage is TRBJ2-3; TRBD2 aligns across 9 bases. The CDR3 extends over 16 amino acids. With V trimmed by 3 bases and J by 2 bases, 6 bases remained unmatched. Per the germline V gene, CDR1 is SGHVS and CDR2 is FNYEAQ. The CDR3 loop is CASSFASGTVTDTQYF. CDR3 in DNA: TGTGCCAGCAGCTTCGCTAGCGGGACGGTCACAGATACGCAGTATTTT. The whole variable domain, remainder taken from reference TRBV7-6 and TRBJ2-3, is GAGVSQSPRYKVTKRGQDVALRCDPISGHVSLYWYRQALGQGPEFLTYFNYEAQQDKSGLPNDRFSAERPEGSISTLTIQRTEQRDSAMYRCASSFASGTVTDTQYFGPGTRLTVL.

This chain joins TRBV9 and TRBJ1-1; 7 bases are a match to TRBD1. V lost 0 bases, J lost 1 base, and 3 bases stayed unmatched. CDR3 length: 15 amino acids. Per germline, CDR1 SGDLS and CDR2 YYNGEE. The CDR3 bases are TGTGCCAGCAGCGTAGAGGGGGCCAGGAACACTGAAGCTTTCTTT. It codes for CASSVEGARNTEAFF.

Concerning this clone itself: Germline is not matched at one junction end, which may reflect a read error. The chain employs TRBV28 and TRBJ2-2; D perhaps matches TRBD1 (6 bases). The germline gives CDR1 MDHEN, CDR2 SYDVKM. The CDR3 is made up of 14 amino acids. CDR3 nucleotides: TGTGTCAGCCGATCCGCCGCAGGGGCCGGGGAGCTGTTTTTT. As protein: CVSRSAAGAGELFF.

The V gene is TRBV28, the J gene TRBJ2-1; 12 positions match TRBD2. Trimming at V came to 8 bases and at J to 5 bases, leaving 7 bases not matched to a gene. The CDR3 contains 15 residues. Germline V gene sequence: CDR1 MDHEN, CDR2 SYDVKM. CDR3 loop: CASGPGLAGHNEQFF. The CDR3 bases are TGTGCCAGCGGTCCGGGACTAGCGGGCCACAATGAGCAGTTCTTC.

This sequence joins TRBV7-2 and TRBJ2-5, with D possibly being TRBD1 or TRBD2 (8 bases each). CDR1 is SGHTA and CDR2 is FQGNSA in the germline V gene. This CDR3 contains 17 residues. Trimming took off 5 bases at V and 5 bases at J, with 24 bases between the two ends. For the CDR3, the DNA is TGTGCCAGCAGCCATAGCGGGACAGGCCCTTTGGCGGAGACCCAGTACTTC. This translates into CASSHSGTGPLAETQYF.

This chain joins TRBV28 and TRBJ1-5; possibly TRBD1 for D (6 bases). The CDR3 contains 15 residues. Trimming took 4 bases from V and 6 from J, leaving 16 bases between them. Germline V CDR1 and CDR2: MDHEN, SYDVKM. The CDR3 nucleotides read TGTGCCAGCAGTTACCCAGGAAGGGACACTCAGCCCCAGCATTTT. Its translation is CASSYPGRDTQPQHF.

This rearrangement joins TRBV28 to TRBJ2-7; D gene uncertain. The ends were cut back, 5 bases at V and 8 bases at J, with 10 bases in the middle. The germline V gene has CDR1 MDHEN and CDR2 SYDVKM. The CDR3 extends over 11 amino acids. The CDR3 sequence is CASSPRRKQYF. The CDR3 bases are TGTGCCAGCAGTCCTAGGCGGAAGCAGTACTTC.

V gene TRBV11-2 combines with J gene TRBJ2-5; D unclear. Trimming left V 5 bases short and J 0 bases short, with 19 bases between. The V gene's germline CDR1 is SGHAT and CDR2 FQNNGV. This CDR3 has 17 residues. The CDR3 coding sequence is TGTGCCAGCAGCGCATATGGCAGAGCGAATTACCAAGAGACCCAGTACTTC. Its translation is CASSAYGRANYQETQYF.

As concerns this clone: The identical CDR3 is also encoded by other nucleotide sequences in the sample. The J gene is TRBJ1-2, the V gene TRBV9; no definite D call. Germline V gives CDR1 SGDLS, CDR2 YYNGEE. This CDR3 contains 15 residues. Trimming cost V 0 bases and J 1 base, with 10 bases left between them. DNA of the CDR3: TGTGCCAGCAGCGTAGCTACGGTTTTTAACTATGGCTACACCTTC. The encoded protein is CASSVATVFNYGYTF. Based on the CDR3 plus reference TRBV9 and TRBJ1-2, the full variable domain is DSGVTQTPKHLITATGQRVTLRCSPRSGDLSVYWYQQSLDQGLQFLIQYYNGEERAKGNILERFSAQQFPDLHSELNLSSLELGDSALYFCASSVATVFNYGYTFGSGTRLTVV.

The rearrangement uses TRBV7-9 and TRBJ2-3; tentatively, D is TRBD1 (5 bases). Germline V gene lookup returns CDR1 SEHNR and CDR2 FQNEAQ (reference sequence). The V and J ends lost 1 base and 7 bases respectively, with 12 bases between them. This CDR3 has 14 residues. The CDR3 protein is CASSLDPQENTQYF. CDR3 bases: TGTGCCAGCAGCTTAGACCCACAGGAGAATACGCAGTATTTT.

The rearrangement links TRBV7-2 to TRBJ2-7; TRBD1 might be the D (5 bases). V was shortened by 5 bases and J by 3 bases, with 11 bases between the two germline ends. Per germline, CDR1 SGHTA and CDR2 FQGNSA. The CDR3 consists of 13 residues. Written as DNA, the CDR3 is TGTGCCAGCAGCATATCGCAGGGCTACGAGCAGTACTTC. This codes for CASSISQGYEQYF.